The sequence of this T cell receptor (beta chain) was determined in a study of human versus mouse CDR3 diversity and MHC coevolution. Measured with immunoSEQ multiplex PCR; TCRdb has only the in-frame clones, and not every one. The sample has around 59,000 clones; just under 95% are singletons. This TCR was recovered from a person aged 55-75 years in good health. Sample: naive CD4+ T cells from blood. Indicated subset: CD45RO-negative CD62L-positive naive CD4 T cells.

The CDR3 loop reads CASSPRTGAYSGNTIYF. DNA for the CDR3: TGTGCCAGTAGTCCCCGGACAGGGGCCTATTCTGGAAACACCATATATTTT. The chain has TRBV19 and TRBJ1-3, with 9 bases matching TRBD1. Germline V gene data show CDR1 as LNHDA and CDR2 as SQIVND (reference sequence). Losses at the gene ends were 5 bases for V and 1 base for J; bases not matched to a gene: 9. The CDR3 is 17 amino acids.